A single sample is the source of the 28 T cell receptor beta chains below, sequenced in a study of blood T cells in healthy people across ages. Using a J-beta primer mix together with a sample-barcoded 5' primer, a second PCR was run for roughly 7 to 11 cycles. TCRdb fed the 5' RACE reads into MiXCR, producing one record per CDR3 protein. This table has hundreds of thousands of distinct CDR3 sequences, 55% to 70% appearing once. The sample consisted of blood. The receptors here all came from a man between 25 and 39 years old in good health.

The chain joins TRBV6-6 to TRBJ2-7, with D possibly matching TRBD2 (6 bases). The CDR3 sequence is 15 residues long. Between the trimmed V and J ends, which lost 6 bases and 4 bases, there was a span of 19 bases. In germline, CDR1 is MNHNY, CDR2 SVGAGI (reference sequence). This chain's CDR3 is CASSPNPAGFYEQYF. The CDR3 DNA follows: TGTGCCAGCAGCCCCAACCCAGCGGGCTTTTACGAGCAGTACTTC.

V is TRBV7-2 and J is TRBJ2-6; unclear D gene. Per the germline V gene, CDR1 is SGHTA and CDR2 is FQGNSA. Trimming left V 10 bases short and J 2 bases short, with 12 bases between. This CDR3 is built from 14 residues. The CDR3 coding sequence is TGTGCCACCCCAAGGGCAGCTGGGGCCAACGTCCTGACTTTC. Protein: CATPRAAGANVLTF.

This clonotype was seen ten or more times. This chain joins TRBV20-1 and TRBJ1-2; 7 bases are shared with TRBD1. The CDR3 has 13 residues. Germline assignment: CDR1 DFQATT and CDR2 SNEGSKA (reference sequence). Trimming at V came to 5 bases and at J to 5 bases, leaving 8 bases not matched to a gene. The CDR3 sequence is CSAQSDRVYGYTF. The CDR3 DNA is TGCAGTGCTCAATCCGACAGGGTTTATGGCTACACCTTC.

CDR3 in amino acids: CASSHQEGSGGYTF. The CDR3 coding sequence is TGCGCCAGCAGCCATCAAGAGGGGTCGGGTGGCTACACCTTC. J is TRBJ1-2 and V is TRBV4-1; D possibly corresponds to TRBD1 (5 bases). CDR1 is MGHRA and CDR2 is YSYEKL in the germline V gene. V lost 3 bases, J lost 7 bases, and 15 bases lay in between. The length of the CDR3 is 14 residues.

V gene TRBV25-1 combines with J gene TRBJ1-6; 9 positions match TRBD1. Germline-derived CDR1 and CDR2 are MGHDK and SYGVNS. The length of the CDR3 is 15 residues. V dropped 6 bases and J dropped 11; count of bases not matched to a gene: 11. The CDR3 DNA sequence: TGTGCCAGCAGCCCAACAGGGGGCTGGGGTGCACCCCTCCACTTT. Translation: CASSPTGGWGAPLHF.

The V gene is TRBV5-1, the J gene TRBJ2-7, with 8 nucleotides matching TRBD1. V gave up 3 bases and J gave up 0 bases; unmatched junction bases: 8. The CDR3 has 16 residues. Germline CDR1 SGHRS, CDR2 YFSETQ. As DNA, the CDR3 is TGCGCCAGCAGCTCGACCCCAGGGGGCTCCTCCTACGAGCAGTACTTC. Translating it yields CASSSTPGGSSYEQYF.

The chain uses TRBV29-1 and TRBJ2-7; 8 nucleotides agree with TRBD1. J gave up 0 bases and V 1 base, and 5 bases lay outside the gene matches. Germline V lookup: CDR1 SQVTM, CDR2 ANQGSEA. This CDR3 comprises 15 residues. The CDR3, as DNA: TGCAGCGTTGAAGGGGGGACAGGTTTCTCCTACGAGCAGTACTTC. It is translated as CSVEGGTGFSYEQYF.

The V gene is TRBV28, the J gene TRBJ2-1; 8 nucleotides match TRBD2. Trimming at V came to 4 bases and at J to 7 bases, leaving 21 bases not matched to a gene. Germline-derived CDR1 and CDR2 are MDHEN and SYDVKM. This CDR3 region has 19 residues. This CDR3 is CASSSRLATQDLGLNEQFF. The CDR3 nucleotides are TGTGCCAGCAGTTCAAGACTAGCGACACAGGACCTGGGGTTGAATGAGCAGTTCTTC.

V usage is TRBV3-1 and J usage is TRBJ2-3; D may be TRBD2 (6 bases). The V end lost 3 bases, the J end lost 0 bases, and 10 bases lay between the germline ends. The CDR3 is made up of 15 amino acids. CDR1 and CDR2 from the germline V gene are LGHDT and YNNKEL (reference sequence). The DNA of the CDR3 is TGTGCCAGCAGCCAGGAGGGACCTAGCACAGATACGCAGTATTTT. Its protein is CASSQEGPSTDTQYF.

The chain couples TRBV3-1 to TRBJ1-2; perhaps TRBD1 as D (5 bases). CDR1 is LGHDT, CDR2 YNNKEL, per germline (reference sequence). The CDR3 extends over 16 amino acids. V was shortened by 0 bases and J by 6 bases, with 17 bases between the two germline ends. As DNA, the CDR3 is TGTGCCAGCAGCCAAGAAGCGGGGGATCTAAGAGATGGCTACACCTTC. The encoded protein is CASSQEAGDLRDGYTF. Combining the CDR3 with reference TRBV3-1 and TRBJ1-2 gives the whole variable domain DTAVSQTPKYLVTQMGNDKSIKCEQNLGHDTMYWYKQDSKKFLKIMFSYNNKELIINETVPNRFSPKSPDKAHLNLHINSLELGDSAVYFCASSQEAGDLRDGYTFGSGTRLTVV.

This clonotype has more than one count but fewer than ten. This chain joins TRBV2 and TRBJ2-1; TRBD2 matches 7 bases. This CDR3 is built from 15 residues. CDR1 and CDR2 from the germline V gene are SNHLY and FYNNEI. V lost 10 bases, J lost 7 bases, and 16 bases stayed unmatched. The CDR3 loop is CATQTGLAEGNEQFF. CDR3 nucleotides: TGTGCCACCCAGACGGGGCTAGCGGAGGGGAATGAGCAGTTCTTC.

This chain uses TRBV6-1 with TRBJ2-4; perhaps D is TRBD1 or TRBD2 (6 bases each). Gene TRBJ2-7 matches the end of the DNA better, so the J call may be wrong. Germline V CDR1 and CDR2: MNHNS, SASEGT. The CDR3 length is 16 residues. The CDR3, as DNA: TGTGCCAGCAACGGCGGCGGGGACAAAGTAAGCTTCGAGCAGTACTTC. It codes for CASNGGGDKVSFEQYF.

The CDR3 DNA reads TGTGCCAGCAGCTCTACAGGATACGACGAGCAGTACTTC. The encoded protein is CASSSTGYDEQYF. The rearrangement uses TRBV5-5 and TRBJ2-5, with D tentatively TRBD1 (5 bases). The DNA matches TRBJ2-7 better at its end, which makes the J call doubtful. Germline V CDR1 and CDR2: SGHKS, YYEKEE (reference sequence). The length of the CDR3 is 13 residues.

The rearrangement links TRBV20-1 to TRBJ2-1; D is undetermined. Germline V CDR1 and CDR2: DFQATT, SNEGSKA (reference sequence). The CDR3 sequence is 13 residues long. Trimming stripped 4 bases from V and 5 bases from J, with 12 bases between. CDR3 DNA sequence: TGCAGTGCTACGTGGCCCCAGAACAATGAGCAGTTCTTC. This gives the protein CSATWPQNNEQFF.

The chain is built from TRBV3-1 and TRBJ2-5; D is perhaps TRBD2 (5 bases). CDR1 and CDR2 from the germline V gene are LGHDT and YNNKEL (reference sequence). CDR3 length equals 14 residues. The germline V and J ends were trimmed by 3 bases and 2 bases, with 10 bases remaining between them. The CDR3 DNA follows: TGTGCCAGCAGCCATTTTACGGGGCAAGAGACCCAGTACTTC. Protein: CASSHFTGQETQYF.

This sequence joins TRBV28 and TRBJ2-7; perhaps D is TRBD1 or TRBD2 (5 bases each). V lost 6 bases, J lost 10 bases, and 25 bases lay in between. Germline V gene sequence: CDR1 MDHEN, CDR2 SYDVKM. The CDR3 runs 15 residues. The CDR3 here is CASSPFGTYLPTQYF. CDR3 in DNA: TGTGCCAGCAGCCCTTTTGGGACCTATCTCCCCACCCAGTACTTC.

This clonotype was seen only once. At one end, the junction sequence differs from germline, possibly due to a read error. The chain is built from TRBV18 and TRBJ2-1, with a possible D match to TRBD1 (5 bases). This CDR3 spans 13 amino acids. Germline V lookup: CDR1 KGHSH, CDR2 LQKENI. CDR3 DNA: TGTGCCAGCCCACCGGACACGTACAATGAGCAGTTCTTC. Translated: CASPPDTYNEQFF.

The chain joins TRBV14 to TRBJ2-5; TRBD1 matches at 7 bases. Germline V gene sequence: CDR1 SGHDN, CDR2 FVKESK. The CDR3 is 14 residues long. J lost 2 bases, V lost 4 bases, and 4 bases had no gene match. The CDR3 DNA is TGTGCCAGCAGCCGATGGACAGGACAAGAGACCCAGTACTTC. It translates to CASSRWTGQETQYF. The full variable domain, its missing parts supplied by reference TRBV14 and TRBJ2-5, is EAGVTQFPSHSVIEKGQTVTLRCDPISGHDNLYWYRRVMGKEIKFLLHFVKESKQDESGMPNNRFLAERTGGTYSTLKVQPAELEDSGVYFCASSRWTGQETQYFGPGTRLLVL.

CDR3 loop: CASFDRLNEKLFF. DNA of the CDR3: TGTGCCAGTTTCGACAGGTTAAATGAAAAACTGTTTTTT. The chain is built from TRBV25-1 and TRBJ1-4, with D perhaps matching TRBD1 (6 bases). Germline CDR1 MGHDK, CDR2 SYGVNS. This CDR3 comprises 13 residues. The ends were cut back, 9 bases at V and 5 bases at J, with 13 bases in the middle.

The chain's CDR3 is CASSQDVRTSKTQYF. The CDR3 DNA reads TGTGCCAGCAGCCAAGACGTCCGGACTAGCAAGACCCAGTACTTC. The rearrangement links TRBV3-1 to TRBJ2-5; 8 bases are a match to TRBD2. V shed 0 bases and J 6 bases; nucleotides not matched to a gene: 6. The CDR3 sequence is 15 residues long. CDR1 is LGHDT and CDR2 is YNNKEL in the germline V gene (reference sequence).

V usage is TRBV5-6 and J usage is TRBJ2-5; 8 bases match TRBD2. The CDR3 runs 16 residues. V lost 4 bases and J lost 4; bases outside the gene matches: 12. Germline V gene sequence: CDR1 SGHDT, CDR2 YYEEEE. CDR3 DNA sequence: TGTGCCAGCAGCCCGGACAGCGGGAGCGTCTTAGAGACCCAGTACTTC. Translating gives CASSPDSGSVLETQYF.

This clonotype was seen a few times. The V gene is TRBV4-3, the J gene TRBJ2-6, with TRBD2 matching over 10 bases. The junction had 9 bases not matched to a gene; V was cut back by 0 bases and J by 1 base. The CDR3 is 20 residues long. Germline-derived CDR1 and CDR2 are LGHNA and YSLEER. CDR3 DNA: TGCGCCAGCAGCCAAGATTTAAGCCTAGCGGGAGTTTCTGGGGCCAACGTCCTGACTTTC. The encoded protein is CASSQDLSLAGVSGANVLTF.

The chain couples TRBV7-2 to TRBJ1-2; 8 nucleotides agree with TRBD1. The CDR3 is made up of 17 amino acids. With 5 bases clipped from V and 4 bases from J, the junction kept 15 bases outside the gene matches. Germline V CDR1 and CDR2: SGHTA, FQGNSA. CDR3 in DNA: TGTGCCAGCAGCGCTGGGACAGGATTATTAGTAAGCTATGGCTACACCTTC. Translating it yields CASSAGTGLLVSYGYTF.

This clonotype has a handful of counts. This chain joins TRBV5-1 and TRBJ1-1; no firm D call. The length of the CDR3 is 15 residues. CDR1 SGHRS and CDR2 YFSETQ come from the germline V gene. The V and J ends lost 0 bases and 3 bases respectively, with 12 bases between them. CDR3 residues: CASSLGMDGYTEAFF. CDR3 sequence (DNA): TGCGCCAGCAGCTTGGGGATGGATGGGTACACTGAAGCTTTCTTT.

This clonotype came up a few times. This chain joins TRBV7-3 and TRBJ2-7; a possible D gene is TRBD2 (6 bases). CDR1 is SGHTA and CDR2 is FQGTGA in the germline V gene. V was clipped by 3 bases and J by 2 bases, with 14 bases between them. This CDR3 is 15 amino acids long. CDR3 amino acids: CASSFFSGPTYEQYF. The CDR3 DNA sequence: TGTGCCAGCAGCTTTTTTAGCGGACCTACCTACGAGCAGTACTTC.

Only a few counts were recorded for this clonotype. This sequence joins TRBV20-1 and TRBJ2-7; TRBD1 is a possible D gene (6 bases). Germline loops: CDR1 DFQATT, CDR2 SNEGSKA (reference sequence). Between the trimmed V and J ends, which lost 5 bases and 3 bases, there was a span of 17 bases. The CDR3 has 14 amino acids. The CDR3 sequence: CSAPGQRGGYEQYF. CDR3 sequence (DNA): TGCAGTGCTCCTGGACAGAGAGGTGGCTACGAGCAGTACTTC.

This clonotype was found a few times. The genes are TRBV7-9 and TRBJ2-1; TRBD2 might be the D (5 bases). The CDR3 runs 12 residues. The germline V gene has CDR1 SEHNR and CDR2 FQNEAQ (reference sequence). V lost 5 bases to trimming and J lost 8 bases, with 10 bases between them. In DNA, the CDR3 is TGTGCCAGCAGCCCGTACGGGGATGAGCAGTTCTTC. It yields the protein CASSPYGDEQFF.

The gene calls are TRBV28 and TRBJ2-7, with a possible D match to TRBD1 (6 bases). Deletions cut 8 bases from V and 5 bases from J, with 16 bases between. This CDR3 has 13 residues. Germline V CDR1 and CDR2: MDHEN, SYDVKM. This chain's CDR3 is CASQTTHRDEQYF. In DNA, the CDR3 is TGTGCCAGCCAAACCACCCACAGGGACGAGCAGTACTTC.